The rows below give T cell receptor beta chains drawn from one sample of a study of blood T cell repertoires in COVID-19. Clones were sequenced by immunoSEQ multiplex PCR, and TCRdb holds only the in-frame ones, with some missing. This sample yields around 100,000 clones, of which around 80% are seen a single time; approximately 22% belongs to the top ten. The sequencing input was peripheral blood. The receptors here all came from a man between 65 and 85 years old with active or convalescent COVID-19. Each CDR3 is given with its conserved first and last residue. D genes are given only for firm matches. The size of a clone is reported for some rows only, either as once, few or many, or as a class for expanded clones.

j_call clone_size d_call v_call cdr3_aa cdr3_nt
TRBJ2-2 once - TRBV5-1 CASSFDRGGIAGELFF TGCGCCAGCAGCTTTGACAGGGGAGGGATCGCCGGGGAGCTGTTTTTT
TRBJ1-6 - - TRBV5-1 CASSSLSSYNSPLHF TGCGCCAGCAGCTCGCTAAGCTCCTATAATTCACCCCTCCACTTT
TRBJ1-5 - TRBD1 TRBV30 CASGQGSVPQHF TGTGCCTCTGGACAGGGGAGCGTGCCCCAGCATTTT
TRBJ2-1 - TRBD1 TRBV5-1 CASSLSDRGAYNEQFF TGCGCCAGCAGCTTATCGGACAGGGGTGCCTACAATGAGCAGTTCTTC
TRBJ2-3 - - TRBV5-1 CASSSNRDTIGDTQYF TGCGCCAGCAGCTCTAACCGGGACACTATAGGGGATACGCAGTATTTT
TRBJ1-1 - - TRBV25-1 CASRGEVTEAFF TGTGCCAGCAGAGGGGAGGTAACTGAAGCTTTCTTT
TRBJ2-5 - - TRBV2 CASSEFLETQYF TGTGCCAGCAGTGAATTTCTAGAGACCCAGTACTTC
TRBJ2-1 - TRBD1 TRBV7-9 CASSLSGGNEQFF TGTGCCAGCAGCTTATCAGGGGGAAATGAGCAGTTCTTC
TRBJ1-1 - TRBD1 TRBV10-3 CAISEAGQGTSEAFF TGTGCCATCAGTGAGGCCGGACAGGGAACCTCTGAAGCTTTCTTT
TRBJ2-7 once - TRBV27 CASSWGKSYEQYF TGTGCCAGCAGTTGGGGCAAGTCCTACGAGCAGTACTTC
TRBJ2-5 - TRBD2 TRBV2 CASSASGGATETQYF TGTGCCAGCAGTGCTAGCGGGGGGGCCACAGAGACCCAGTACTTC
TRBJ2-5 - - TRBV5-1 CASSLAGGETQYF TGCGCCAGCAGCTTGGCCGGTGGAGAGACCCAGTACTTC
TRBJ1-1 - - TRBV18 CASLKERGYGEAFF TGTGCCAGCCTAAAAGAACGGGGGTACGGTGAAGCTTTCTTT
TRBJ2-3 few TRBD1 TRBV2 CASSPGQGTQYF TGTGCCAGCAGTCCGGGACAGGGTACGCAGTATTTT
TRBJ2-1 - - TRBV11-1 CASSLALRQEYNEQFF TGTGCCAGCAGCTTAGCGCTAAGACAGGAATACAATGAGCAGTTCTTC
TRBJ1-1 - TRBD1 TRBV19 CATHQGAFEAFF TGTGCCACCCATCAGGGGGCCTTTGAAGCTTTCTTT
TRBJ1-2 - - TRBV7-2 CASSFRAEANYGYTF TGTGCCAGCAGCTTCAGGGCAGAGGCTAACTATGGCTACACCTTC
TRBJ1-2 - TRBD1 TRBV19 CASSIPTTGKDGYTF TGTGCCAGTAGTATACCCACGACAGGGAAGGATGGCTACACCTTC
TRBJ1-1 once TRBD1 TRBV29-1 CSVPGRGSTEAFF TGCAGCGTACCGGGCAGGGGGAGCACTGAAGCTTTCTTT
TRBJ1-2 once - TRBV28 CASDKGDGYTF TGTGCCAGCGATAAAGGGGATGGCTACACCTTC
TRBJ2-1 once TRBD2 TRBV29-1 CSVVGLADVNEQFF TGCAGCGTCGTGGGACTAGCAGATGTCAATGAGCAGTTCTTC
TRBJ1-3 - - TRBV5-5 CASSVSDLSGNTIYF TGTGCCAGCAGCGTTTCAGATCTCTCTGGAAACACCATATATTTT
TRBJ2-2 - - TRBV7-9 CASSSWQGGGELFF TGTGCCAGCAGCTCTTGGCAGGGCGGCGGGGAGCTGTTTTTT
TRBJ1-2 - - TRBV6-4 CASSDGGGTAIF TGTGCCAGCAGTGACGGTGGGGGGACCGCTATCTTC
TRBJ2-6 - - TRBV18 CASSPLNQGTGANVLTF TGTGCCAGCTCACCACTGAACCAGGGGACTGGGGCCAACGTCCTGACTTTC
TRBJ1-5 once - TRBV27 CASSANRGTQPQHF TGTGCCAGCAGTGCGAATAGGGGGACTCAGCCCCAGCATTTT
TRBJ1-3 - TRBD1 TRBV27 CASSLLPGGSRNTIYF TGTGCCAGCAGTCTCCTACCAGGGGGCAGTAGGAACACCATATATTTT
TRBJ2-3 - - TRBV5-1 CASSLGASVVSDTQYF TGCGCCAGCAGCTTGGGCGCCTCCGTTGTCTCAGATACGCAGTATTTT
TRBJ2-5 - TRBD1 TRBV5-1 CASSFGAGTGQETQYF TGCGCCAGCAGCTTTGGCGCGGGGACAGGGCAAGAGACCCAGTACTTC
TRBJ1-2 - - TRBV29-1 CSVGPHGGAKGYTF TGCAGCGTTGGCCCCCATGGGGGGGCGAAGGGCTACACCTTC
TRBJ2-2 - - TRBV5-1 CASSFGTNTGELFF TGCGCCAGCAGCTTCGGGACAAACACCGGGGAGCTGTTTTTT
TRBJ1-1 - TRBD1 TRBV18 CASSPLPTGGNTEAFF TGTGCCAGCTCACCACTGCCGACAGGGGGCAACACTGAAGCTTTCTTT
TRBJ2-3 - TRBD1 TRBV15 CATSRVRGTGDTDTQYF TGTGCCACCAGCAGAGTCCGCGGGACAGGGGACACAGATACGCAGTATTTT
TRBJ2-5 few TRBD1 TRBV30 CAWSVRGGSETQYF TGTGCCTGGAGTGTACGAGGGGGCTCAGAGACCCAGTACTTC
TRBJ2-5 - - TRBV12-3/TRBV12-4 CASSHRGSETQYF TGTGCCAGCAGTCACCGGGGATCAGAGACCCAGTACTTC
TRBJ1-6 - - TRBV18 CASSEDRNSPLHF TGTGCCAGCTCAGAGGACAGAAATTCACCCCTCCACTTT
TRBJ1-5 - - TRBV15 CATSRDAGNQPQHF TGTGCCACCAGCAGAGATGCAGGAAATCAGCCCCAGCATTTT
TRBJ2-1 - TRBD2 TRBV10-2 CASSESGGAYNEQFF TGCGCCAGCAGTGAATCGGGGGGGGCCTACAATGAGCAGTTCTTC
TRBJ2-5 - TRBD2 TRBV20-1 CSASGLAIVETQYF TGCAGTGCTAGTGGACTAGCGATCGTGGAGACCCAGTACTTC
TRBJ1-4 few - TRBV18 CASSSQGEYSADEKLFF TGTGCCAGCTCATCCCAGGGCGAGTACTCTGCTGATGAAAAACTGTTTTTT
TRBJ1-5 few - TRBV19 CASSIVWQAGQPQHF TGTGCCAGTAGTATAGTATGGCAGGCCGGTCAGCCCCAGCATTTT